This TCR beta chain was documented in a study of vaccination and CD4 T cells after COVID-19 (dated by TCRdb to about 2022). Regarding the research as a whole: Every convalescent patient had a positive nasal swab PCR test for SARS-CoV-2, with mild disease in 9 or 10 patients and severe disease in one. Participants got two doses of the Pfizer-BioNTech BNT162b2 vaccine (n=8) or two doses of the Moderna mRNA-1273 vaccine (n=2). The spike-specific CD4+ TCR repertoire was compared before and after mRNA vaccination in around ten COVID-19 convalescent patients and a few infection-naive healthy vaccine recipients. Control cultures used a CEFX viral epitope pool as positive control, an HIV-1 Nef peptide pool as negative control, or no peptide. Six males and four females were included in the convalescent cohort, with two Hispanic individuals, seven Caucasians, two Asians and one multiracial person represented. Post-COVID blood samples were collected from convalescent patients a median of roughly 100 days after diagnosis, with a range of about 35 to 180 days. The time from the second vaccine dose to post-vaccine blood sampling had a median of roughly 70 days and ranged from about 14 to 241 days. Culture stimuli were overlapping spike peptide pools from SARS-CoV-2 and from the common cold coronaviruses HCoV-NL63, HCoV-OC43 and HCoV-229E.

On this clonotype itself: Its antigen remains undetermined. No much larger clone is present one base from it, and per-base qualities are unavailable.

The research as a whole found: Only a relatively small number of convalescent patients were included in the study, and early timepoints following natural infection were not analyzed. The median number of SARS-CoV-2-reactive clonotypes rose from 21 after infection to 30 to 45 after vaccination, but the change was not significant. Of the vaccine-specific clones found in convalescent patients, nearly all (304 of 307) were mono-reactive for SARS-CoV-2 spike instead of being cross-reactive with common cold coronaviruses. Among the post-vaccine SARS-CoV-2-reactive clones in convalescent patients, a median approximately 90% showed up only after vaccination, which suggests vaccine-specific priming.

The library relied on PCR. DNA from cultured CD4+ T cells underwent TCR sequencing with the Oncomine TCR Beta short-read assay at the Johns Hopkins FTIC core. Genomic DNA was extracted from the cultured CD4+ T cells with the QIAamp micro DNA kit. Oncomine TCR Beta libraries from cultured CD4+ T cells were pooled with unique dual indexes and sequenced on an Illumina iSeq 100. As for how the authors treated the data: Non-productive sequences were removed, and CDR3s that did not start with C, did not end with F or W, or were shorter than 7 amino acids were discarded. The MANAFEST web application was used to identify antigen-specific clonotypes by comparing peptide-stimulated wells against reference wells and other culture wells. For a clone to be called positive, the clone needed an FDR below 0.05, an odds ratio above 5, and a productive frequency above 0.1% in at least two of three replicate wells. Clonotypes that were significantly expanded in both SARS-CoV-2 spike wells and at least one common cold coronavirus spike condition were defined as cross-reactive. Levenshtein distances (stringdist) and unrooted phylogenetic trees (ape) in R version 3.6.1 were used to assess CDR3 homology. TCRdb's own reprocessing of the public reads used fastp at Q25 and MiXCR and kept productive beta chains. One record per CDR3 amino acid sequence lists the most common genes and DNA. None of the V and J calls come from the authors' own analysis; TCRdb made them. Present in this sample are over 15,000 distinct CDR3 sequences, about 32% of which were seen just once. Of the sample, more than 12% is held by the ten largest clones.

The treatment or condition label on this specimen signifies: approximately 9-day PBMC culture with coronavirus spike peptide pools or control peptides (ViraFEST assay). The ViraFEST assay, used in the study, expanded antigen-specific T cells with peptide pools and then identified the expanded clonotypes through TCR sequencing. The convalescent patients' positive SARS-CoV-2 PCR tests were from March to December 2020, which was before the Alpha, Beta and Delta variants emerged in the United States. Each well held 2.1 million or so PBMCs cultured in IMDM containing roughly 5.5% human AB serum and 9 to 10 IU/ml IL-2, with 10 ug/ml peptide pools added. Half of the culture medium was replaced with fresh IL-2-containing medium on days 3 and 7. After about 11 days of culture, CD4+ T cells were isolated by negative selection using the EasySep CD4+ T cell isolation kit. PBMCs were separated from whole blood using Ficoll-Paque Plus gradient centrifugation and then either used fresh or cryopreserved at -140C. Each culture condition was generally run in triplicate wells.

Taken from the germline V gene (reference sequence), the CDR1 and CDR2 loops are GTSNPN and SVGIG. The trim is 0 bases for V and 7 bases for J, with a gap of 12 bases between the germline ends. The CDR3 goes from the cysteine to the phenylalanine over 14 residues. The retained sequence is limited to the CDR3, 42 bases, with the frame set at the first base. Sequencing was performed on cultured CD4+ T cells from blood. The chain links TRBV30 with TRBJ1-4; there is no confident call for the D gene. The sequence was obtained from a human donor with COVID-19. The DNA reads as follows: TGTGCCTGGAGTGTACAGCCCGAAGGTGAAAAACTGTTTTTT. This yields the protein CAWSVQPEGEKLFF.